The present T cell receptor (beta chain) was sequenced within a study of T cells in Graves' hyperthyroidism and ophthalmopathy. With duration under 3 months, ophthalmopathy was active: Clinical Activity Score at least 3, NOSPECS at least 4. Patients were excluded for uncontrolled infection, other autoimmune disease, pregnancy or lactation. Amplification targeted TCR beta CDR3 regions from RNA transcripts. When the TCR CDR3 underwent first-round RT-PCR, the HTBI primer set was used. A single record per CDR3 protein comes from TCRdb applying MiXCR to the multiplex PCR reads. The sample yields hundreds of thousands of distinct CDR3 sequences, roughly a quarter seen once. CDR1 is DFQATT and CDR2 is SNEGSKA in the germline V gene (reference sequence). The CDR3 consists of 12 residues. J lost 4 bases, V lost 6 bases, and 2 bases had no gene match. Findings of the study overall: Blood shared most expanded thyroid clonotypes above 0.001.

As for this clonotype: What it binds is unknown.

This TCR was recovered from a woman aged 25 to 45 with Graves' ophthalmopathy. Sample: blood. The chain uses TRBV20-1 and TRBJ1-2, with 10 bases matching TRBD1. For the CDR3, the DNA is TGCAGTGCCGGGGACAGGGGCTATGGCTACACCTTC. Translated: CSAGDRGYGYTF.